These 29 T cell receptor beta chains originate from one sample sequenced in a study of T cell changes during pregnancy in multiple sclerosis. The repertoire was sequenced with immunoSEQ multiplex PCR; TCRdb's copy has only in-frame clones and lacks some. The sample holds about 52,000 clones, roughly 90% seen once. This specimen consisted of CD4+ T cells from peripheral blood mononuclear cells, obtained after pregnancy. These receptors were collected from a female donor in good health, enrolled as a control in a pregnancy study.

V usage is TRBV7-2 and J usage is TRBJ1-2; TRBD1 matches 7 bases. Germline values: CDR1 SGHTA, CDR2 FQGNSA. CDR3 length: 16 residues. V trimming: 5 bases; J trimming: 3 bases; junction bases outside the gene matches: 12. CDR3: CASSPPPGTAYYGYTF. The CDR3 bases are TGTGCCAGCAGCCCCCCACCGGGGACAGCTTACTATGGCTACACCTTC.

The CDR3 is CASSSSERGAYNEQFF. CDR3 DNA sequence: TGTGCCAGCAGCTCCAGTGAGCGGGGGGCTTACAATGAGCAGTTCTTC. This chain connects TRBV28 to TRBJ2-1; TRBD2 aligns across 9 bases. Germline-derived CDR1 and CDR2 are MDHEN and SYDVKM. With 6 bases clipped from V and 4 bases from J, the junction kept 10 bases outside the gene matches. The CDR3 covers 16 residues.

The CDR3 sequence is CASSPGYSNNEQFF. The CDR3 region has the DNA TGTGCCAGCTCCCCCGGGTATAGCAACAATGAGCAGTTCTTC. The V gene is TRBV18, the J gene TRBJ2-1; D is unresolved. The CDR3 spans 14 residues. V lost 6 bases, J lost 5 bases, and 14 bases lay in between. The V gene's germline CDR1 is KGHSH and CDR2 LQKENI. Using reference TRBV18 and TRBJ2-1 for the parts outside the CDR3, the full variable domain is NAGVMQNPRHLVRRRGQEARLRCSPMKGHSHVYWYRQLPEEGLKFMVYLQKENIIDESGMPKERFSAEFPKEGPSILRIQQVVRGDSAAYFCASSPGYSNNEQFFGPGTRLTVL.

The V call is TRBV5-1, the J call TRBJ2-1; 9 bases agree with TRBD2. The V and J ends lost 1 base and 8 bases, in that order; junction bases with no gene match: 7. The CDR3 extends over 15 amino acids. Germline V lookup: CDR1 SGHRS, CDR2 YFSETQ. The CDR3 DNA sequence: TGCGCCAGCAGCTTGATGGCTAGCGGGGTCGATGAGCAGTTCTTC. Translating it yields CASSLMASGVDEQFF.

This chain links TRBV28 with TRBJ1-1, with no clear D. Germline CDR1 is MDHEN and CDR2 is SYDVKM. This CDR3 spans 12 amino acids. V lost 5 bases, J lost 10 bases, and 14 bases lay in between. This CDR3 reads CASSLYQSRAFF. In DNA, the CDR3 is TGTGCCAGCAGTCTATACCAATCGAGAGCTTTCTTT.

J is TRBJ1-2 and V is TRBV19; 9 bases match TRBD1. Germline V gene lookup returns CDR1 LNHDA and CDR2 SQIVND (reference sequence). The V and J ends lost 4 bases and 8 bases, in that order; junction bases with no gene match: 8. This CDR3 is 14 amino acids long. The CDR3 coding sequence is TGTGCCAGTAGTAACCCGAGACAGGGGGGCGGCTACACCTTC. It specifies CASSNPRQGGGYTF. Filled out from reference TRBV19 and TRBJ1-2, the complete variable domain reads DGGITQSPKYLFRKEGQNVTLSCEQNLNHDAMYWYRQDPGQGLRLIYYSQIVNDFQKGDIAEGYSVSREKKESFPLTVTSAQKNPTAFYLCASSNPRQGGGYTFGSGTRLTVV.

This clone occurred once. The rearrangement links TRBV28 to TRBJ2-3; D not resolved. Trimming removed 7 bases at V and 0 bases at J, with 20 bases between. The CDR3 loop spans 17 amino acids. The germline CDR1 and CDR2 sequences are MDHEN and SYDVKM. The chain's CDR3 is CASTRSDVGYSTDTQYF. CDR3 DNA sequence: TGTGCCAGCACTAGGTCGGATGTAGGCTACAGCACAGATACGCAGTATTTT.

The chain has TRBV5-1 and TRBJ2-5, with 8 bases fitting TRBD2. The ends lost 4 bases at V and 1 base at J; junction bases unmatched: 3. This CDR3 comprises 14 residues. Germline V gene data show CDR1 as SGHRS and CDR2 as YFSETQ. CDR3 nucleotides: TGCGCCAGCAGCACCGGGGGGGTCCAAGAGACCCAGTACTTC. It codes for CASSTGGVQETQYF.

J is TRBJ2-3 and V is TRBV5-5, with 7 bases fitting TRBD1. This CDR3 spans 16 amino acids. Trimming at V came to 5 bases and at J to 0 bases, leaving 9 bases not matched to a gene. Germline CDR1 is SGHKS and CDR2 is YYEKEE (reference sequence). CDR3 in amino acids: CASRKDRLTSTDTQYF. In nucleotides, the CDR3 is TGTGCCAGCAGAAAGGACAGGCTTACTAGCACAGATACGCAGTATTTT.

This sequence joins TRBV4-3 and TRBJ1-4, with TRBD1 as a possible D gene (6 bases). The CDR3 length is 20 residues. Between the trimmed V and J ends, which lost 1 base and 8 bases, there was a span of 29 bases. Germline CDR1 and CDR2: LGHNA and YSLEER. The CDR3 loop reads CASSQAPASRGRLWEEKLFF. Written as DNA, the CDR3 is TGCGCCAGCAGCCAAGCGCCGGCAAGCAGGGGACGTTTATGGGAGGAAAAACTGTTTTTT.

This sequence joins TRBV9 and TRBJ2-7, with D hard to call. The germline V gene encodes CDR1 SGDLS and CDR2 YYNGEE. Trimming took 0 bases from V and 0 from J, leaving 4 bases between them. The CDR3 runs to 13 residues. CDR3 nucleotide sequence: TGTGCCAGCAGCGTAGGTATCTCCTACGAGCAGTACTTC. This codes for CASSVGISYEQYF.

This chain connects TRBV11-2 to TRBJ2-2; tentative D call: TRBD1 (6 bases). V lost 0 bases and J lost 2, with 10 bases in between. Germline V gene sequence: CDR1 SGHAT, CDR2 FQNNGV. The CDR3 contains 16 residues. The CDR3 sequence is CASSLEGQVNTGELFF. CDR3 DNA sequence: TGTGCCAGCAGCTTAGAGGGACAAGTAAACACCGGGGAGCTGTTTTTT. The full variable domain, with the rest looked up from reference TRBV11-2 and TRBJ2-2, is EAGVAQSPRYKIIEKRQSVAFWCNPISGHATLYWYQQILGQGPKLLIQFQNNGVVDDSQLPKDRFSAERLKGVDSTLKIQPAKLEDSAVYLCASSLEGQVNTGELFFGEGSRLTVL.

The genes are TRBV2 and TRBJ2-3; possibly TRBD2 for D (6 bases). V was cut by 10 bases and J by 2 bases, with 19 bases left in between. Per the germline V gene, CDR1 is SNHLY and CDR2 is FYNNEI. There are 15 residues in the CDR3. CDR3 amino acids: CANSAGFSPTDTQYF. CDR3 DNA sequence: TGTGCCAACAGCGCGGGGTTTTCTCCCACAGATACGCAGTATTTT.

The CDR3 bases are TGTGCCAGCAGCTCAGGGGGCTGGCAAGGTCAGCCCCAGCATTTT. This sequence encodes CASSSGGWQGQPQHF. This chain connects TRBV5-4 to TRBJ1-5; 8 positions agree with TRBD1. The CDR3 spans 15 residues. Germline CDR1 SGHNT, CDR2 YYREEE (reference sequence). The J segment lost 6 bases and the V segment lost 3 bases, leaving 8 bases of the junction unmatched.

The chain uses TRBV28 and TRBJ1-2; maybe TRBD1 (6 bases). V shed 6 bases and J shed 4 bases, with 12 bases lying between them. Looked up from germline, CDR1 is MDHEN and CDR2 is SYDVKM. The CDR3 runs 13 residues. The CDR3, as DNA: TGTGCCAGCAGGGTTGGGGGCGCCTATGGCTACACCTTC. Translated, it gives CASRVGGAYGYTF.

J is TRBJ2-5 and V is TRBV7-8; 7 nucleotides agree with TRBD1. CDR1 and CDR2 from the germline V gene are SGHVS and FQNEAQ. The ends lost 5 bases at V and 5 bases at J; junction bases unmatched: 8. There are 14 residues in the CDR3. In DNA form, the CDR3 reads TGTGCCAGCAGCCCTGACAGGGTCGCCGAGACCCAGTACTTC. Translated, it gives CASSPDRVAETQYF.

V is TRBV7-8 and J is TRBJ1-6; D is unclear. V lost 4 bases and J 9 bases, leaving 13 bases between the germline ends. This CDR3 is 14 amino acids long. In germline, CDR1 is SGHVS, CDR2 FQNEAQ. DNA of the CDR3: TGTGCCAGCAGCTCCCCACGCCTCGGTTCACCCCTCCACTTT. It yields the protein CASSSPRLGSPLHF. The full variable domain, its missing parts supplied by reference TRBV7-8 and TRBJ1-6, is GAGVSQSPRYKVAKRGQDVALRCDPISGHVSLFWYQQALGQGPEFLTYFQNEAQLDKSGLPSDRFFAERPEGSVSTLKIQRTQQEDSAVYLCASSSPRLGSPLHFGNGTRLTVT.

The V gene is TRBV5-1, the J gene TRBJ2-7, with D perhaps TRBD2 (6 bases). CDR1 is SGHRS and CDR2 is YFSETQ in the germline V gene. There are 14 residues in the CDR3. Trimming took 2 bases from V and 6 from J, leaving 15 bases between them. CDR3: CASSLAPGASEQYF. CDR3 coding DNA: TGCGCCAGCAGCTTAGCTCCGGGAGCTTCCGAGCAGTACTTC.

The table lists this clone with a count of one. The chain's CDR3 is CASSGGGYEQYF. CDR3 DNA: TGTGCCAGCAGTGGGGGAGGGTATGAGCAGTACTTC. The J gene is TRBJ2-7, the V gene TRBV2; TRBD2 aligns across 7 bases. V lost 4 bases to trimming and J lost 7 bases; unmatched junction nucleotides: 4. Germline assignment: CDR1 SNHLY and CDR2 FYNNEI. The CDR3 covers 12 residues.

This chain uses TRBV4-3 with TRBJ2-3; TRBD2 matches 8 bases. This CDR3 comprises 13 residues. Trimming at V came to 8 bases and at J to 9 bases, leaving 10 bases not matched to a gene. Germline V gene sequence: CDR1 LGHNA, CDR2 YSLEER. The CDR3 DNA is TGCGCCAGCGGGACCCTCGGGACTAGGACGCAGTATTTT. This translates into CASGTLGTRTQYF.

This chain links TRBV18 with TRBJ2-7; a possible D gene is TRBD1 (5 bases). Germline V lookup: CDR1 KGHSH, CDR2 LQKENI. V dropped 6 bases and J dropped 5 bases, with 17 bases sitting between them. The CDR3 has 14 residues. Here the CDR3 reads CASSVAGLAHEQYF. CDR3 in DNA: TGTGCCAGCTCGGTGGCAGGGCTCGCCCACGAGCAGTACTTC.

The CDR3 nucleotides are TGTGCCAGCAGATGGCAGGGTCATCAGCCCCAGCATTTT. This encodes CASRWQGHQPQHF. The chain joins TRBV2 to TRBJ1-5; tentatively, D is TRBD1 (5 bases). The V end was cut by 6 bases, the J end by 5 bases, with 11 bases between. CDR3 length equals 13 residues. Germline V lookup: CDR1 SNHLY, CDR2 FYNNEI.

The rearrangement uses TRBV18 and TRBJ1-1; TRBD1 might be the D (5 bases). The ends were cut back, 1 base at V and 1 base at J, with 19 bases in the middle. CDR1 is KGHSH and CDR2 is LQKENI in the germline V gene. This CDR3 has 18 amino acids. CDR3 residues: CASSPLAAGWGGNTEAFF. The CDR3 nucleotides are TGTGCCAGCTCACCACTGGCTGCAGGGTGGGGAGGGAACACTGAAGCTTTCTTT.

This chain links TRBV2 with TRBJ2-1, with 11 bases aligning to TRBD2. The J segment lost 3 bases and the V segment lost 3 bases, leaving 4 bases of the junction unmatched. The CDR3 is 16 residues long. Germline V lookup: CDR1 SNHLY, CDR2 FYNNEI. The CDR3 here is CASSDSSGGFYNEQFF. The CDR3 DNA is TGTGCCAGCAGTGACTCTAGCGGGGGGTTCTACAATGAGCAGTTCTTC.

This sequence joins TRBV6-6 and TRBJ1-5, with a tentative D call TRBD1 (5 bases). Germline CDR1 reads MNHNY; CDR2 reads SVGAGI (reference sequence). This CDR3 is 14 amino acids long. V lost 0 bases and J 4 bases, leaving 7 bases between the germline ends. The CDR3 nucleotides are TGTGCCAGCAGTTACTCAAGGGGTAATCAGCCCCAGCATTTT. This encodes CASSYSRGNQPQHF.

The gene calls are TRBV11-3 and TRBJ2-5, with a weak D call TRBD1 (5 bases). CDR1 and CDR2 from the germline V gene are SGHNT and YENEEA. This CDR3 spans 14 amino acids. Trimming took off 5 bases at V and 1 base at J, with 11 bases between the two ends. CDR3 protein: CASSPSQGQETQYF. The CDR3 region has the DNA TGTGCCAGCAGCCCTTCGCAGGGCCAAGAGACCCAGTACTTC.

The sample holds one count of this clone. This rearrangement joins TRBV7-2 to TRBJ2-7; 7 bases align to TRBD1. The CDR3 has 15 amino acids. CDR1 is SGHTA, CDR2 FQGNSA, per germline. With 0 bases clipped from V and 3 bases from J, the junction kept 5 bases outside the gene matches. In DNA form, the CDR3 reads TGTGCCAGCAGCTTAGCGGGGACAGAGTACTACGAGCAGTACTTC. Amino acids: CASSLAGTEYYEQYF.

This chain uses TRBV2 with TRBJ1-1; tentative D call: TRBD1 (6 bases). This CDR3 has 16 amino acids. The germline V gene encodes CDR1 SNHLY and CDR2 FYNNEI. V was cut by 5 bases and J by 6 bases, with 22 bases left in between. The CDR3 DNA reads as TGTGCCAGCAGTCCCATACTTTCTTGGACAGCCTCTGAAGCTTTCTTT. It yields the protein CASSPILSWTASEAFF.

This clone was detected once. The chain employs TRBV9 and TRBJ2-1; TRBD1 matches at 9 bases. After removal of 4 bases from V and 1 base from J, the junction contained 3 bases not matched to a gene. The CDR3 spans 15 residues. Germline V CDR1 and CDR2: SGDLS, YYNGEE. CDR3 protein: CASSSGQGSYNEQFF. CDR3 bases: TGTGCCAGCAGCTCGGGACAGGGTTCCTACAATGAGCAGTTCTTC.